A single sample gave rise to the 21 T cell receptor beta chains below, sequenced in a study of cytomegalovirus exposure and HLA in healthy donors. Researchers ran the PCR with 60 Vbeta and 13 Jbeta primers. Sequencing was performed with immunoSEQ multiplex PCR; in TCRdb, only in-frame clones are kept and a portion is missing. Of 150,000 to 200,000 clones listed, 60% to 80% are singletons. The source material was PBMCs. All receptors derive from a man in his late teens or twenties in good health and CMV-seropositive.

The rearrangement links TRBV5-6 to TRBJ2-5; D is perhaps TRBD1 (5 bases). CDR1 and CDR2 from the germline V gene are SGHDT and YYEEEE. The CDR3 contains 14 residues. The germline V and J ends were trimmed by 4 bases and 2 bases, with 12 bases remaining between them. CDR3 region: CASSPTDRQETQYF. The CDR3 nucleotides are TGTGCCAGCAGCCCTACCGACAGACAAGAGACCCAGTACTTC.

The rearrangement joins TRBV27 to TRBJ1-2; D is uncertain. This CDR3 has 17 residues. From germline, CDR1 is MNHEY and CDR2 SMNVEV (reference sequence). Trimming cost V 7 bases and J 5 bases, with 26 bases left between them. CDR3 DNA: TGTGCCAGCACCCAAGAGCCCGGTTCGCTCCCATGGTATGGCTACACCTTC. Its protein product is CASTQEPGSLPWYGYTF.

The gene calls are TRBV9 and TRBJ2-2; no firm D call. The V gene lost 0 bases and the J gene lost 4 bases, with 10 bases spanning the gap. The length of the CDR3 is 15 residues. Germline V gene lookup returns CDR1 SGDLS and CDR2 YYNGEE. CDR3 in DNA: TGTGCCAGCAGCGTAGAAGCAGGCAGCACCGGGGAGCTGTTTTTT. It codes for CASSVEAGSTGELFF.

V and J are TRBV27 and TRBJ1-5, with D tentatively TRBD1 (5 bases). The CDR3 sequence is 13 residues long. Germline V gives CDR1 MNHEY, CDR2 SMNVEV (reference sequence). Trimming cost V 2 bases and J 6 bases, with 8 bases left between them. CDR3 residues: CASSLGGGQPQHF. As DNA, the CDR3 is TGTGCCAGCAGTTTAGGGGGGGGTCAGCCCCAGCATTTT.

V is TRBV9 and J is TRBJ2-1, with TRBD2 identical over 12 bases. This CDR3 region has 16 residues. Germline assignment: CDR1 SGDLS and CDR2 YYNGEE. V gave up 3 bases and J gave up 6 bases; unmatched junction bases: 7. The CDR3 spells CASSGRLAGVLNEQFF. The CDR3 nucleotides read TGTGCCAGCAGCGGCCGACTAGCGGGAGTCCTCAATGAGCAGTTCTTC.

This CDR3 reads CASSLVGRNQPQHF. The CDR3 nucleotides are TGTGCCAGCAGCTTAGTGGGGCGGAATCAGCCCCAGCATTTT. The gene calls are TRBV7-8 and TRBJ1-5, with D possibly TRBD1 on 5 matching bases. V lost 1 base and J 4 bases, leaving 8 bases between the germline ends. The CDR3 spans 14 residues. Germline lookup yields CDR1 SGHVS and CDR2 FQNEAQ.

The chain couples TRBV18 to TRBJ2-1, with D possibly TRBD1 on 5 matching bases. Trimming removed 3 bases from V and 1 base from J, with 16 bases in between. Germline CDR1 and CDR2: KGHSH and LQKENI. The CDR3 is 17 amino acids. The CDR3 DNA follows: TGTGCCAGCTCACCTCTTTCCAGGGAAGCGTCCTACAATGAGCAGTTCTTC. Translated, it gives CASSPLSREASYNEQFF.

The chain carries TRBV27 and TRBJ1-5; TRBD1 agrees at 8 bases. Trimming at V came to 3 bases and at J to 2 bases, leaving 3 bases not matched to a gene. CDR3 length: 15 amino acids. The V gene's germline CDR1 is MNHEY and CDR2 SMNVEV (reference sequence). The CDR3 protein is CASSFQGAGNQPQHF. The CDR3 nucleotides read TGTGCCAGCAGTTTTCAGGGGGCTGGCAATCAGCCCCAGCATTTT.

The chain has TRBV6-4 and TRBJ2-3; tentatively, D is TRBD1 (5 bases). The CDR3 length is 14 residues. Germline values: CDR1 MRHNA, CDR2 SNTAGT. V was pared by 0 bases and J by 1 base, with 5 bases between. CDR3 coding DNA: TGTGCCAGCAGTGACTCACAGGGCACAGATACGCAGTATTTT. Translating gives CASSDSQGTDTQYF.

This chain links TRBV6-5 with TRBJ2-1; D may be TRBD2 (6 bases). The CDR3 sequence is 15 residues long. Germline CDR1 MNHEY, CDR2 SVGAGI. Trimming left V 7 bases short and J 0 bases short, with 13 bases between. CDR3 DNA sequence: TGTGCCAGCACCTTGAGGCGGGACTCCTACAATGAGCAGTTCTTC. Translating gives CASTLRRDSYNEQFF.

The chain recombines TRBV28 with TRBJ1-1; TRBD1 might be the D (6 bases). CDR3 size: 15 residues. CDR1 and CDR2 (germline): MDHEN, SYDVKM. Trimming left V 3 bases short and J 0 bases short, with 11 bases between. The CDR3 reads CASSLARGMNTEAFF. DNA of the CDR3: TGTGCCAGCAGTTTGGCCAGGGGCATGAACACTGAAGCTTTCTTT.

This chain joins TRBV7-9 and TRBJ1-5, with 9 bases lining up with TRBD1. V shed 3 bases, J shed 6 bases, and the junction held 12 bases outside the gene matches. This CDR3 contains 17 residues. Germline V CDR1 and CDR2: SEHNR, FQNEAQ (reference sequence). The CDR3 sequence is CASSFGTGQGLVQPQHF. The CDR3 nucleotides are TGTGCCAGCAGCTTCGGTACAGGACAGGGGTTGGTTCAGCCCCAGCATTTT.

V and J are TRBV6-4 and TRBJ2-3, with TRBD2 matching over 7 bases. Germline CDR1 reads MRHNA; CDR2 reads SNTAGT. The CDR3 extends over 16 amino acids. The trim removed 0 bases at V and 2 bases at J, leaving 5 bases unmatched. The CDR3 protein is CASSDSRLAATDTQYF. CDR3 nucleotides: TGTGCCAGCAGTGACTCACGACTAGCAGCCACAGATACGCAGTATTTT.

The J gene is TRBJ2-3, the V gene TRBV2; 7 bases match TRBD1. Germline CDR1 reads SNHLY; CDR2 reads FYNNEI. After removal of 5 bases from V and 3 bases from J, the junction contained 8 bases not matched to a gene. The CDR3 runs 15 residues. In DNA, the CDR3 is TGTGCCAGCAGTCGCCCGGGACAGTGGACAGATACGCAGTATTTT. The encoded protein is CASSRPGQWTDTQYF.

The J gene is TRBJ2-7, the V gene TRBV27, with D perhaps TRBD1 (7 bases). The length of the CDR3 is 14 residues. Trimming removed 6 bases at V and 2 bases at J, with 14 bases between. Germline CDR1 MNHEY, CDR2 SMNVEV (reference sequence). CDR3: CASRHGGTAYEQYF. CDR3 DNA: TGTGCCAGCAGGCACGGCGGGACAGCCTACGAGCAGTACTTC.

This clone has only a few counts. Other DNA sequences in this specimen translate into the identical CDR3. The chain couples TRBV7-9 to TRBJ2-3; D may be TRBD2 (6 bases). The CDR3 has 16 residues. Trimming took off 1 base at V and 0 bases at J, with 11 bases between the two ends. The germline gives CDR1 SEHNR, CDR2 FQNEAQ (reference sequence). The DNA for the CDR3 is TGTGCCAGCAGCTTAGGCTTAGCGGCTAGCACAGATACGCAGTATTTT. This translates into CASSLGLAASTDTQYF.

The gene calls are TRBV27 and TRBJ2-5; 7 bases are shared with TRBD2. Looked up from germline, CDR1 is MNHEY and CDR2 is SMNVEV (reference sequence). Trimming removed 5 bases from V and 4 bases from J; junction bases left unmatched: 4. The CDR3 is 13 amino acids. CDR3 residues: CASSGGEGETQYF. CDR3 nucleotide sequence: TGTGCCAGCAGTGGGGGGGAAGGAGAGACCCAGTACTTC.

This clone appeared once. V gene TRBV5-1 combines with J gene TRBJ2-2, with a weak D call TRBD2 (6 bases). V dropped 4 bases and J dropped 2 bases, with 9 bases sitting between them. Per germline, CDR1 SGHRS and CDR2 YFSETQ. The CDR3 covers 14 residues. The CDR3, as DNA: TGCGCCAGCAGCCGGGGAGGTAACACCGGGGAGCTGTTTTTT. This codes for CASSRGGNTGELFF. Together with reference TRBV5-1 and TRBJ2-2, the CDR3 gives the full variable domain: KAGVTQTPRYLIKTRGQQVTLSCSPISGHRSVSWYQQTPGQGLQFLFEYFSETQRNKGNFPGRFSGRQFSNSRSEMNVSTLELGDSALYLCASSRGGNTGELFFGEGSRLTVL.

V and J are TRBV2 and TRBJ2-3; weak D call: TRBD1 (6 bases). Trimming cost V 7 bases and J 3 bases, with 17 bases left between them. Looked up from germline, CDR1 is SNHLY and CDR2 is FYNNEI. This CDR3 has 15 amino acids. Here the CDR3 DNA reads TGTGCCAGCATTTTACAGGGAAGGTCGACAGATACGCAGTATTTT. Translating gives CASILQGRSTDTQYF.

Here the CDR3 DNA reads TGTGCCAGCAGTTTACGGACTAGCGGGACGGACACCGGGGAGCTGTTTTTT. This codes for CASSLRTSGTDTGELFF. This chain connects TRBV27 to TRBJ2-2, with 12 bases that match TRBD2. The germline V gene has CDR1 MNHEY and CDR2 SMNVEV (reference sequence). J lost 3 bases, V lost 2 bases, and 4 bases had no gene match. The CDR3 loop spans 17 amino acids.

This clone showed up just once. The V call is TRBV4-2, the J call TRBJ1-1; the D gene is possibly TRBD1 (6 bases). Germline loops: CDR1 LGHNA, CDR2 YNFKEQ. The CDR3 length is 15 residues. The ends were cut back, 5 bases at V and 1 base at J, with 14 bases in the middle. The CDR3 reads CASSTRTAPNTEAFF. The CDR3, as DNA: TGTGCCAGCAGCACGCGGACAGCTCCGAACACTGAAGCTTTCTTT.